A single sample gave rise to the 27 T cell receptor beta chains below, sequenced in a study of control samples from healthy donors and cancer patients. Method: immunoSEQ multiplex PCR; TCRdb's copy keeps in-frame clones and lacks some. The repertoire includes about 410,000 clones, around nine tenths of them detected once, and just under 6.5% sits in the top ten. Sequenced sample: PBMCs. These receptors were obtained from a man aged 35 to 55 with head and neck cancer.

As DNA, the CDR3 is TGTGCCAGTAGCACAGACTCCTACGAGCAGTACTTC. Translation gives CASSTDSYEQYF. The V call is TRBV11-2, the J call TRBJ2-7; D ambiguous. The ends were cut back, 9 bases at V and 0 bases at J, with 9 bases in the middle. Germline CDR1 reads SGHAT; CDR2 reads FQNNGV. The CDR3 consists of 12 residues.

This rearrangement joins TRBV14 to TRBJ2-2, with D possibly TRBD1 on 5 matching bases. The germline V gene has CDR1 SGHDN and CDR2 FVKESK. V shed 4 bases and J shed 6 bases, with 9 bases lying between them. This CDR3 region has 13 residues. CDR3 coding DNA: TGTGCCAGCAGCCGCGACAGATCCGGGGAGCTGTTTTTT. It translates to CASSRDRSGELFF.

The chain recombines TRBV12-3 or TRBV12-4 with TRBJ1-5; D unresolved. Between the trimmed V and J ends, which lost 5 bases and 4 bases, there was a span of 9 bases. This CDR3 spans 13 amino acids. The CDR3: CASSTSGNQPQHF. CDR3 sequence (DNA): TGTGCCAGCAGTACAAGCGGAAATCAGCCCCAGCATTTT.

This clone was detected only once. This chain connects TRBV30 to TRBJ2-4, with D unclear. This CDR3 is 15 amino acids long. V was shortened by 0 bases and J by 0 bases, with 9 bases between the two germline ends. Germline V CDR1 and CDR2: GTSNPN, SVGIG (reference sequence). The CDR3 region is CAWSVYGLAKNIQYF. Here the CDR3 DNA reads TGTGCCTGGAGTGTATACGGGTTAGCCAAAAACATTCAGTACTTC. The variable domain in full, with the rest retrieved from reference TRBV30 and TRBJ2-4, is SQTIHQWPATLVQPVGSPLSLECTVEGTSNPNLYWYRQAAGRGLQLLFYSVGIGQISSEVPQNLSASRPQDRQFILSSKKLLLSDSGFYLCAWSVYGLAKNIQYFGAGTRLSVL.

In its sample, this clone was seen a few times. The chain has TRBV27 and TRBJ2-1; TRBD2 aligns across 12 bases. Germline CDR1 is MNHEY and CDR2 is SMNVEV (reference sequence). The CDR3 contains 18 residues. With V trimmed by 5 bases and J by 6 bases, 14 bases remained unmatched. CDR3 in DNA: TGTGCCAGCAGTCTGGGGACTAGCGGGCCGGGGGGGGTCAATGAGCAGTTCTTC. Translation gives CASSLGTSGPGGVNEQFF.

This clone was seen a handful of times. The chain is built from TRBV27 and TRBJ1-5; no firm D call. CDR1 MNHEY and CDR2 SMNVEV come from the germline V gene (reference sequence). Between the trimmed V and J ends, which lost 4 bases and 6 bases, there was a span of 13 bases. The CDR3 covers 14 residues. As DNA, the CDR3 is TGTGCCAGCAGTTCGCCCAGAGGCAGTCAGCCCCAGCATTTT. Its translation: CASSSPRGSQPQHF.

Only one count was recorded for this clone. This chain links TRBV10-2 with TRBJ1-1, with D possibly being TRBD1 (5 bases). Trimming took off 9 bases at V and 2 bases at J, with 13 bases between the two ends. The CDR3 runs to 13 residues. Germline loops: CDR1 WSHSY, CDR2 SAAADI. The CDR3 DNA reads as TGCGCCAGTACAATCGACAGTAACACTGAAGCTTTCTTT. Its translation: CASTIDSNTEAFF.

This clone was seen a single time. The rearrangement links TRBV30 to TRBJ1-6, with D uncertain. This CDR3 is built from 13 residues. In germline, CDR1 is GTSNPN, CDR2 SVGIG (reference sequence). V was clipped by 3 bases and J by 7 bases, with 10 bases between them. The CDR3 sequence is CAWRFGFNSPLHF. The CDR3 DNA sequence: TGTGCCTGGAGGTTTGGGTTCAATTCACCCCTCCACTTT.

CDR3 bases: TGTGCCAGCAGCTATCGTACGGCAGGGAGAGACCAGTACTTC. Amino acid sequence: CASSYRTAGRDQYF. The rearrangement uses TRBV5-8 and TRBJ2-5; D possibly matches TRBD1 or TRBD2 (5 bases each). This CDR3 is built from 14 residues. Trimming pared 3 bases from V and 10 bases from J, leaving 19 bases between. Germline-derived CDR1 and CDR2 are SGHTS and YDEGEE. Variable domain in full (rest from reference TRBV5-8 and TRBJ2-5): EAGVTQSPTHLIKTRGQQATLRCSPISGHTSVYWYQQALGLGLQFLLWYDEGEERNRGNFPPRFSGRQFPNYSSELNVNALELEDSALYLCASSYRTAGRDQYFGPGTRLLVL.

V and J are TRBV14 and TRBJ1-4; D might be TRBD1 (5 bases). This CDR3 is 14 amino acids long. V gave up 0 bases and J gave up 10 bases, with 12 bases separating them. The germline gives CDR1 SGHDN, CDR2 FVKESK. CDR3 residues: CASSQDRRAGKLFF. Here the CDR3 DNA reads TGTGCCAGCAGCCAAGATCGCAGGGCCGGAAAACTGTTTTTT.

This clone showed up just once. In DNA form, the CDR3 reads TGTGCCAGTAGTCTCCCAGGGATTGGCACTGAAGCTTTCTTT. Amino acid sequence: CASSLPGIGTEAFF. The genes are TRBV19 and TRBJ1-1; the D gene is possibly TRBD1 (5 bases). The V gene's germline CDR1 is LNHDA and CDR2 SQIVND (reference sequence). Trimming removed 5 bases at V and 4 bases at J, with 14 bases between. The CDR3 extends over 14 amino acids.

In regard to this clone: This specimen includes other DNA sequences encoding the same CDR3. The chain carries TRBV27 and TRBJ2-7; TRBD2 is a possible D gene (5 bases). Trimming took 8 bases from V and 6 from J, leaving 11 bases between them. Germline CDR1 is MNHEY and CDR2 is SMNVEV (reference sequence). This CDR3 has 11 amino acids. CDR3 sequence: CASGRGLEQYF. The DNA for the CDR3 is TGTGCCAGCGGAAGAGGACTCGAGCAGTACTTC.

CDR3 nucleotides: TGTGCCAGCAGCTTAGAGGGCAGAACCTACGAGCAGTACTTC. This codes for CASSLEGRTYEQYF. The chain uses TRBV7-2 and TRBJ2-7; no clear D. Between the trimmed V and J ends, which lost 1 base and 2 bases, there was a span of 9 bases. CDR1 and CDR2 from the germline V gene are SGHTA and FQGNSA. The CDR3 totals 14 residues.

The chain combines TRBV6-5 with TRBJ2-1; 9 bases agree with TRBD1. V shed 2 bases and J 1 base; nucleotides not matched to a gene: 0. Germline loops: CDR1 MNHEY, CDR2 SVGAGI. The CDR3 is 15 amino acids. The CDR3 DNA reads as TGTGCCAGCAGTTACGGGACAGGGTCCTACAATGAGCAGTTCTTC. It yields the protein CASSYGTGSYNEQFF.

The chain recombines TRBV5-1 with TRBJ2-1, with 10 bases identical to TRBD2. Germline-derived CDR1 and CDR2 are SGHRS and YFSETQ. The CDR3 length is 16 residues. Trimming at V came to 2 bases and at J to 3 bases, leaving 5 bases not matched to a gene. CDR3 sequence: CASSFPGLADYNEQFF. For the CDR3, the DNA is TGCGCCAGCAGCTTCCCCGGACTAGCGGACTACAATGAGCAGTTCTTC.

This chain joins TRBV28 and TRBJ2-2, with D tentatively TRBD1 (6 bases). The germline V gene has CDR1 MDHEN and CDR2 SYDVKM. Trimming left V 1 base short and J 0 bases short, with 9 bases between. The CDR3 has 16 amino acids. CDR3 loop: CASSLLTGSNTGELFF. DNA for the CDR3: TGTGCCAGCAGTTTATTAACAGGGTCGAACACCGGGGAGCTGTTTTTT.

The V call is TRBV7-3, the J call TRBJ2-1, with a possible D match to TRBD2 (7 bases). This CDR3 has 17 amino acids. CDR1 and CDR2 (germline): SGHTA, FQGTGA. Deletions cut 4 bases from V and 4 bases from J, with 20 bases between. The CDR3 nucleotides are TGTGCCAGCAGCTCGGGGGGCTCTTACGGGGCATACAATGAGCAGTTCTTC. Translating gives CASSSGGSYGAYNEQFF.

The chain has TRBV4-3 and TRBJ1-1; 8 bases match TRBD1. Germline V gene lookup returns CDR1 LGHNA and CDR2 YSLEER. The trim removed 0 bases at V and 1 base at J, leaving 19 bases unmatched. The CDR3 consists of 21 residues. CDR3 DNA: TGCGCCAGCAGCCAAGATCGGGGGCGGACAGGGAGTAAGTTGAGGAACACTGAAGCTTTCTTT. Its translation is CASSQDRGRTGSKLRNTEAFF.

The CDR3 reads CASSLVSGEDYGYTF. DNA for the CDR3: TGTGCCAGCAGCTTAGTTTCGGGGGAGGACTATGGCTACACCTTC. J is TRBJ1-2 and V is TRBV7-2, with D tentatively TRBD1 (5 bases). Trimming took off 1 base at V and 3 bases at J, with 12 bases between the two ends. The CDR3 is made up of 15 amino acids. Germline lookup yields CDR1 SGHTA and CDR2 FQGNSA.

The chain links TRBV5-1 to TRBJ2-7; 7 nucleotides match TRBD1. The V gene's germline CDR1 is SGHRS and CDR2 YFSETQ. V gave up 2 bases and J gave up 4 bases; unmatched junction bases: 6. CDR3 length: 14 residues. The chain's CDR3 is CASSFVGQEYEQYF. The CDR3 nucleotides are TGCGCCAGCAGCTTTGTAGGACAGGAGTACGAGCAGTACTTC.

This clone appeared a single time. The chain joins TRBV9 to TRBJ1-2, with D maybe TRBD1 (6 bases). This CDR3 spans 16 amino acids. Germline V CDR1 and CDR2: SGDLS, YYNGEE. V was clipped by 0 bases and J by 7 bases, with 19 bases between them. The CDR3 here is CASSVDLQGASVGYTF. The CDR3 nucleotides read TGTGCCAGCAGCGTAGATCTACAGGGAGCGTCGGTTGGCTACACCTTC.

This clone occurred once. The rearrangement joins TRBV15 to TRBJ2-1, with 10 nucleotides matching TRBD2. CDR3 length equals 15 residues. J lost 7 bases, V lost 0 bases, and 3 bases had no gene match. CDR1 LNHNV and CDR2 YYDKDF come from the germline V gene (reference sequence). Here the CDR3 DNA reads TGTGCCACCAGCAGAGAGCTAGCGGGGGTAAATGAGCAGTTCTTC. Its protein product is CATSRELAGVNEQFF.

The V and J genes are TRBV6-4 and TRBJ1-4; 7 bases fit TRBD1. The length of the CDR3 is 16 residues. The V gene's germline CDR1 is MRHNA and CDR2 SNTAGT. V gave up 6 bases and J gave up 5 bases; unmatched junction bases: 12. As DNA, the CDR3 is TGTGCCAGCAGGGGAACCGGGACAGTCGTGAATGAAAAACTGTTTTTT. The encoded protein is CASRGTGTVVNEKLFF.

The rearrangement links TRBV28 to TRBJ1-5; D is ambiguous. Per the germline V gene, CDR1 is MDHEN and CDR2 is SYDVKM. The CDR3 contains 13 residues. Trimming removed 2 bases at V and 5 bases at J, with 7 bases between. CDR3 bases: TGTGCCAGCAGTTTAGGTTCGGATCAGCCCCAGCATTTT. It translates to CASSLGSDQPQHF.

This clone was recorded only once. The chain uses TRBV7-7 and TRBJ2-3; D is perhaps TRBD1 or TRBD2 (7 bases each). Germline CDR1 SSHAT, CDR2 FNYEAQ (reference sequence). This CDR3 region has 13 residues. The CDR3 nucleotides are TGTGCTAGCGGGCAGGGGGAAACAGATACGCAGTATTTT. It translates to CASGQGETDTQYF.

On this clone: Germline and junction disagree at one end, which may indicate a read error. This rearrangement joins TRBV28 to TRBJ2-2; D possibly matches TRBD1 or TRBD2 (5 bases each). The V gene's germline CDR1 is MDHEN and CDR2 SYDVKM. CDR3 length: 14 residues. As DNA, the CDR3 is TGTGCCAGCACCCCCAGGGCGAACACCGGGGAGCTGCTTTTT. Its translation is CASTPRANTGELLF.

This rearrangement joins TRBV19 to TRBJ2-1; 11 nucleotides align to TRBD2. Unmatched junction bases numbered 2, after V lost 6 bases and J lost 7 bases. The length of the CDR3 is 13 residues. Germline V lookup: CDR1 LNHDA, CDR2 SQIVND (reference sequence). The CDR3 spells CASSGLAGNEQFF. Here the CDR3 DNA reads TGTGCCAGTAGCGGACTAGCGGGTAATGAGCAGTTCTTC.